The T cell receptor beta chain under discussion was sequenced for a study of blood T cell repertoires in COVID-19. Whole-study context: Sources were T cells, B-cell-depleted T cells, or PBMCs; the material itself was cDNA or gDNA.

Participants, roughly 18 to 100 years old, spanned under 25 US areas. Someone with COVID-19 had been met by exposed participants within 2 weeks before study entry. The CDR3 runs to 13 residues. V dropped 8 bases and J dropped 3 bases, with 11 bases sitting between them. Looked up from germline, CDR1 is SNHLY and CDR2 is FYNNEI. The sample holds one count of this clone. Per the original methods: Reference gene primer amplification in the assay estimated nucleated cell counts. Clones were sequenced by immunoSEQ multiplex PCR, and TCRdb holds only the in-frame ones, with some missing. V and J calls and clone size are those listed in that table; D and trimming were worked out from the DNA. The repertoire holds around 240,000 clones, with about 87% as singletons.

The sequenced material came from PBMCs or T cells enriched from blood (not recorded which). The chain uses TRBV2 and TRBJ1-5; D remains ambiguous. The sequence was obtained from a man over 45 who had been exposed to COVID-19. For the CDR3, the DNA is TGTGCCAGCTGGAACAGAGACAATCAGCCCCAGCATTTT. It translates to CASWNRDNQPQHF.